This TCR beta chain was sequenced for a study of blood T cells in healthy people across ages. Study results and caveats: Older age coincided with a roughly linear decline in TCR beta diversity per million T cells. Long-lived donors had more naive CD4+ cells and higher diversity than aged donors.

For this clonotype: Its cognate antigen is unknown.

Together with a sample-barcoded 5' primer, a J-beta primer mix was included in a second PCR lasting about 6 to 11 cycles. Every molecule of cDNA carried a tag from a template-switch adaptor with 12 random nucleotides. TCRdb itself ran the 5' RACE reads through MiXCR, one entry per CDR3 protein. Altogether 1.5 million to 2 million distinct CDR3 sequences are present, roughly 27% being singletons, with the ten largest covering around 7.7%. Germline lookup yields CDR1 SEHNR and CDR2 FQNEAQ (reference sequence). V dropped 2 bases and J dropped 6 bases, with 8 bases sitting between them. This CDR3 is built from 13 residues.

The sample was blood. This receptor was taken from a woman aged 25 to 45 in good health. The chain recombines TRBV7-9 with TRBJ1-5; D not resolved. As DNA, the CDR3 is TGTGCCAGCAGCTTATATCCCGGTCAGCCCCAGCATTTT. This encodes CASSLYPGQPQHF.